This T cell receptor beta chain was recovered during a study of blood T cell repertoires in COVID-19. Study-level background: Collection of acute and convalescent COVID-19 samples took place in the United States, Italy and Spain.

As originally analysed: Reference gene primers were amplified, and this amplification served to estimate nucleated cell counts. Clones were read by immunoSEQ multiplex PCR, and TCRdb kept only the in-frame ones, dropping some. V and J calls plus clone size are reproduced from that table; the DNA served to infer D and trimming. This table has approximately 300,000 clones, 70% to 90% appearing once. Looked up from germline, CDR1 is SGHAT and CDR2 is FQDESV (reference sequence). The CDR3 sequence is 17 residues long. Trimming cost V 0 bases and J 14 bases; bases outside gene matches: 11. Material: peripheral blood. The TCR comes from a man in his late teens or twenties who had recovered from COVID-19. The V gene is TRBV11-1, the J gene TRBJ2-1; 15 bases fit TRBD2. In DNA, the CDR3 is TGTGCCAGCAGCTTAGCGCCCGGGACTAGCGGGGGGAAGGGCGAGTTCTTC. It specifies CASSLAPGTSGGKGEFF.